This T cell receptor (beta chain) was profiled in a study of OX40 agonist ivuxolimab in advanced cancers. Study details: Patients received the agonistic anti-OX40 (CD134) antibody ivuxolimab.

The sampling schedule covered blood at baseline, cycle 4 day 1, and cycle 7 day 1. Profiled with immunoSEQ multiplex PCR; TCRdb holds only in-frame clones, not every one. The repertoire holds about 64,000 clones, roughly nine tenths seen once, with 5.2% in the top ten. This clone was picked up one time. CDR1 is KGHSH and CDR2 is LQKENI in the germline V gene. The CDR3 runs 14 residues. V lost 3 bases, J lost 8 bases, and 13 bases lay in between. This TCR derives from an adult with an advanced solid tumor such as melanoma, head and neck, liver or kidney cancer. The starting material was CD4+ or CD8+ T cells sorted from blood, obtained in a trial of the OX40 agonist ivuxolimab. The chain has TRBV18 and TRBJ2-2; D not certain. CDR3 amino acids: CASSPVNPRGELFF. In DNA form, the CDR3 reads TGTGCCAGCTCACCCGTCAATCCCCGGGGGGAGCTGTTTTTT.